This T cell receptor beta chain was found in a study of shared clonotypes between healthy human individuals. Study at large: There were three CD4 naive, three CD4 memory, two CD8 naive and one CD8 memory plates per donor.

Memory CD4+ cells were the fraction left after CD45RA+ naive selection. The CDR3 is 15 amino acids. The V and J ends lost 3 bases and 1 base respectively, with 12 bases between them. CDR1 SNHLY and CDR2 FYNNEI come from the germline V gene. The assay used deep level. The assay was immunoSEQ multiplex PCR, and TCRdb's table has in-frame clones only and misses some. Of 2.5 million or so clones listed, around nine tenths were seen once; the top ten hold roughly 0.14%. The chain joins TRBV2 to TRBJ2-5; the D gene could be TRBD1 or TRBD2 (6 bases each). Sequencing was carried out using naive CD4+ T cells sorted from blood. The subset denotes: CD45RA+ positively selected. The receptor was derived from a man aged 18 to 29 in good health. CDR3 coding DNA: TGTGCCAGCAGTGAGCAGGGGCGGGGCCAAGAGACCCAGTACTTC. Translated, it gives CASSEQGRGQETQYF.